This T cell receptor (beta chain) was sequenced in a study of PD-L1 blockade in urothelial cancer. The protocol was immunoSEQ multiplex PCR, while the TCRdb copy is restricted to in-frame clones and leaves out a portion. Of tens of thousands of clones in the sample, around 91% were seen once. The sample's time point: pretreatment peripheral blood. Sampling of each patient yielded between 1 and 8 specimens, collected pretreatment and on-treatment. The CDR3 consists of 15 residues. CDR1 is SGHKS, CDR2 YYEKEE, per germline (reference sequence). Trimming cost V 4 bases and J 2 bases; bases outside gene matches: 7.

The sample was PBMCs, taken around atezolizumab (anti-PD-L1) treatment. The origin of this receptor is a man aged 55 to 70 with urothelial cancer. The chain carries TRBV5-5 and TRBJ2-5; TRBD2 matches 8 bases. The CDR3 here is CASSPGGVRQETQYF. CDR3 in DNA: TGTGCCAGCAGCCCCGGGGGGGTCAGGCAAGAGACCCAGTACTTC.